Below, 22 T cell receptor beta chains from the same sample are listed, as sequenced in a study of vaccination effects on CD4 cells after COVID-19. Antigen-specific CD4+ T cells were expanded with viral peptide pools in the ViraFEST assay before sequencing. On approximately day 9 of culture, CD4+ T cells were separated out. All study participants received two doses of BNT162b2 or mRNA-1273 vaccine. These receptors have no identified antigens. Generated by immunoSEQ multiplex PCR, the TCRdb table keeps only in-frame clones and is missing some. The table includes some 74,000 clones, about 81% detected once. Sequenced material: CD4+ T cells from PBMCs cultured with HCoV-229E spike peptides, taken after COVID-19 vaccination. The source is a human donor who received a COVID-19 vaccine.

This chain links TRBV5-1 with TRBJ1-1; TRBD1 aligns across 11 bases. The ends lost 2 bases at V and 5 bases at J; junction bases unmatched: 8. This CDR3 is 16 amino acids long. Germline V gene lookup returns CDR1 SGHRS and CDR2 YFSETQ. The CDR3 loop is CASSLGQGATRTEAFF. The CDR3, as DNA: TGCGCCAGCAGCTTAGGACAGGGGGCGACCAGGACTGAAGCTTTCTTT.

The chain joins TRBV18 to TRBJ2-7; the D is unclear. The germline V and J ends were trimmed by 4 bases and 2 bases, with 9 bases remaining between them. CDR1 and CDR2 from the germline V gene are KGHSH and LQKENI. CDR3 length: 13 residues. DNA of the CDR3: TGTGCCAGCTCACTTACCTTTGCCTACGAGCAGTACGTC. This translates into CASSLTFAYEQYV.

V and J are TRBV2 and TRBJ2-5; 9 bases align to TRBD2. V lost 5 bases and J lost 2; bases outside the gene matches: 6. Germline V gives CDR1 SNHLY, CDR2 FYNNEI. This CDR3 comprises 15 residues. CDR3 DNA sequence: TGTGCCAGCAGTCCCCGGCTAGCGGGGCAAGAGACCCAGTACTTC. It specifies CASSPRLAGQETQYF.

This clone was recorded a few times. The rearrangement links TRBV4-1 to TRBJ2-1, with TRBD2 identical over 10 bases. Losses at the gene ends were 4 bases for V and 0 bases for J; bases not matched to a gene: 9. The germline V gene encodes CDR1 MGHRA and CDR2 YSYEKL. The CDR3 is 18 amino acids. CDR3 sequence (DNA): TGCGCCAGCAGCCTCGGGCACAGCGGGGGGGCCTCCTACAATGAGCAGTTCTTC. Encoded protein: CASSLGHSGGASYNEQFF.

Regarding this clone: No DNA is shown, since the ends of the CDR3 on it are uncertain; the CDR3 is the one TCRdb lists. The rearrangement uses TRBV2 and TRBJ2-1; TRBD2, as called in the table, went unchecked against the DNA. Looked up from germline, CDR1 is SNHLY and CDR2 is FYNNEI. The CDR3 length equals 16 residues, ends included. The CDR3: CASSTSTSGVYNEQFF.

This clone was picked up one time. This chain connects TRBV6-5 to TRBJ1-1, with 8 nucleotides matching TRBD1. From germline, CDR1 is MNHEY and CDR2 SVGAGI. Germline trimming cut 5 bases from V and 0 bases from J; bases unmatched to any gene: 2. CDR3 length: 14 amino acids. The CDR3 reads CASSPQGVNTEAFF. CDR3 DNA sequence: TGTGCCAGCAGTCCACAGGGGGTGAACACTGAAGCTTTCTTT.

This clone appeared a single time. The rearrangement links TRBV5-1 to TRBJ1-4, with 7 bases aligning to TRBD1. Germline V gene sequence: CDR1 SGHRS, CDR2 YFSETQ. The CDR3 has 15 residues. Trimming at V came to 7 bases and at J to 0 bases, leaving 6 bases not matched to a gene. This CDR3 is CASSQGDSTNEKLFF. The CDR3, as DNA: TGCGCCAGCTCTCAGGGGGACTCAACTAATGAAAAACTGTTTTTT.

CDR3 protein: CASSLEGEVTQPQHF. The CDR3 DNA reads TGTGCCAGCAGCTTAGAGGGTGAGGTTACTCAGCCCCAGCATTTT. The rearrangement uses TRBV7-2 and TRBJ1-5; D is undetermined. The V gene lost 1 base and the J gene lost 6 bases, with 13 bases spanning the gap. This CDR3 is 15 amino acids long. Germline V gene lookup returns CDR1 SGHTA and CDR2 FQGNSA.

The chain couples TRBV6-5 to TRBJ1-1; D uncertain. The V gene's germline CDR1 is MNHEY and CDR2 SVGAGI. Trimming left V 6 bases short and J 1 base short, with 9 bases between. CDR3 size: 13 residues. The CDR3 region has the DNA TGTGCCAGCAGGGGAGACGGGAACACTGAAGCTTTCTTT. This translates into CASRGDGNTEAFF.

V and J are TRBV24-1 and TRBJ1-1; weak D call: TRBD1 (5 bases). V lost 4 bases to trimming and J lost 11 bases, with 10 bases between them. This CDR3 has 11 amino acids. The germline CDR1 and CDR2 sequences are KGHDR and SFDVKD. The CDR3 DNA is TGTGCCACCAGTGACGGGACTCATGCTTTCTTT. Protein sequence: CATSDGTHAFF.

The V gene is TRBV14, the J gene TRBJ1-3, with D hard to call. The length of the CDR3 is 13 residues. Germline V gene lookup returns CDR1 SGHDN and CDR2 FVKESK. The V end was cut by 4 bases, the J end by 2 bases, with 6 bases between. The CDR3, as DNA: TGTGCCAGCAGCCTAACAGCTGGAAACACCATATATTTT. It is translated as CASSLTAGNTIYF.

This clone was found a few times. This chain links TRBV28 with TRBJ1-2, with TRBD1 matching over 7 bases. The V gene end was trimmed by 8 bases and the J gene end by 4 bases; junction bases not matched to a gene: 4. Germline assignment: CDR1 MDHEN and CDR2 SYDVKM. CDR3 length equals 12 residues. The CDR3 region has the DNA TGTGCCAGCCAGACAGGGATCTATGGCTACACCTTC. Translation: CASQTGIYGYTF.

V gene TRBV5-1 combines with J gene TRBJ1-1; a possible D gene is TRBD1 (6 bases). The length of the CDR3 is 17 residues. Germline V gene lookup returns CDR1 SGHRS and CDR2 YFSETQ. V lost 0 bases, J lost 2 bases, and 17 bases lay in between. DNA of the CDR3: TGCGCCAGCAGCTTGGTCGGGGGAACAGGGTTAAACACTGAAGCTTTCTTT. It codes for CASSLVGGTGLNTEAFF. The entire variable domain, with the rest obtained from reference TRBV5-1 and TRBJ1-1, is as follows: KAGVTQTPRYLIKTRGQQVTLSCSPISGHRSVSWYQQTPGQGLQFLFEYFSETQRNKGNFPGRFSGRQFSNSRSEMNVSTLELGDSALYLCASSLVGGTGLNTEAFFGQGTRLTVV.

The J gene is TRBJ1-2, the V gene TRBV6-6, with 11 bases lining up with TRBD1. The CDR3 runs to 17 residues. Germline trimming cut 5 bases from V and 0 bases from J; bases unmatched to any gene: 8. Germline lookup yields CDR1 MNHNY and CDR2 SVGAGI (reference sequence). This CDR3 reads CASSQGGQGGTNYGYTF. The CDR3 coding sequence is TGTGCCAGCAGTCAGGGGGGACAGGGGGGAACTAACTATGGCTACACCTTC.

The CDR3 nucleotides are TGTGCCAGCAGCTTTAGGACTGAAGCTTTCTTT. It is translated as CASSFRTEAFF. The chain combines TRBV11-2 with TRBJ1-1; D unclear. This CDR3 region has 11 residues. The germline gives CDR1 SGHAT, CDR2 FQNNGV. The V end lost 3 bases, the J end lost 5 bases, and 4 bases lay between the germline ends.

The CDR3 region has the DNA TGTGCCAGCAGAAAGAGCGGATCCTACGAGCAGTACGTC. This gives the protein CASRKSGSYEQYV. The chain is built from TRBV6-5 and TRBJ2-7; tentative D call: TRBD2 (5 bases). The CDR3 runs to 13 residues. Germline V CDR1 and CDR2: MNHEY, SVGAGI. The V end lost 6 bases, the J end lost 1 base, and 10 bases lay between the germline ends.

The rearrangement joins TRBV2 to TRBJ1-3; possible D gene TRBD1, 6 bases. V gave up 6 bases and J gave up 0 bases, with 12 bases separating them. CDR1 SNHLY and CDR2 FYNNEI come from the germline V gene. This CDR3 is built from 15 residues. The CDR3 coding sequence is TGTGCCAGCAGACAGGGAAGCCCCTCTGGAAACACCATATATTTT. This sequence encodes CASRQGSPSGNTIYF.

The chain employs TRBV28 and TRBJ2-7, with a tentative D call TRBD2 (7 bases). Germline loops: CDR1 MDHEN, CDR2 SYDVKM. This CDR3 spans 16 amino acids. V lost 2 bases and J 0 bases, leaving 14 bases between the germline ends. Here the CDR3 reads CASSLGGAESSYEQYV. The DNA of the CDR3 is TGTGCCAGCAGTTTAGGGGGGGCAGAGAGCTCCTACGAGCAGTACGTC.

In nucleotides, the CDR3 is TGTGCCAGCAGTAGTAGCGGAGTCCAAGAGACCCAGTACTTC. It encodes CASSSSGVQETQYF. The chain joins TRBV3-1 (or the pseudogene TRBV3-2) to TRBJ2-5; D is possibly TRBD2 (6 bases). Trimming removed 6 bases from V and 1 base from J, with 12 bases in between. Germline V gene lookup returns CDR1 LGHDT and CDR2 YNNKEL (reference sequence). The CDR3 runs 14 residues.

The gene calls are TRBV24-1 and TRBJ2-3; TRBD2 aligns across 11 bases. This CDR3 is 18 amino acids long. The germline V gene encodes CDR1 KGHDR and CDR2 SFDVKD. J gave up 4 bases and V 3 bases, and 11 bases lay outside the gene matches. The DNA of the CDR3 is TGTGCCACCAGTGATCCCCGGGTTGGTAGCGGGGGGGCAGATACGCAGTATTTT. Translation gives CATSDPRVGSGGADTQYF.

A word on this clone: Other DNA sequences of this sample code for an identical CDR3. The chain is built from TRBV30 and TRBJ1-2; a possible D gene is TRBD1 (5 bases). Germline V gene lookup returns CDR1 GTSNPN and CDR2 SVGIG (reference sequence). The ends were cut back, 0 bases at V and 4 bases at J, with 9 bases in the middle. CDR3 length equals 13 residues. The CDR3 DNA reads as TGTGCCTGGAGTGTAGGGGCCGGCTATGGCTACACCTTC. This encodes CAWSVGAGYGYTF.

The chain has TRBV5-1 and TRBJ1-2; D is possibly TRBD1 (5 bases). The CDR3 length is 13 residues. Germline V gene lookup returns CDR1 SGHRS and CDR2 YFSETQ. Trimming pared 3 bases from V and 3 bases from J, leaving 9 bases between. As DNA, the CDR3 is TGCGCCAGCAGCTCACAGGTTGACTATGGCTACACCTTC. Translated, it gives CASSSQVDYGYTF. The full variable domain, completed using reference TRBV5-1 and TRBJ1-2, is KAGVTQTPRYLIKTRGQQVTLSCSPISGHRSVSWYQQTPGQGLQFLFEYFSETQRNKGNFPGRFSGRQFSNSRSEMNVSTLELGDSALYLCASSSQVDYGYTFGSGTRLTVV.